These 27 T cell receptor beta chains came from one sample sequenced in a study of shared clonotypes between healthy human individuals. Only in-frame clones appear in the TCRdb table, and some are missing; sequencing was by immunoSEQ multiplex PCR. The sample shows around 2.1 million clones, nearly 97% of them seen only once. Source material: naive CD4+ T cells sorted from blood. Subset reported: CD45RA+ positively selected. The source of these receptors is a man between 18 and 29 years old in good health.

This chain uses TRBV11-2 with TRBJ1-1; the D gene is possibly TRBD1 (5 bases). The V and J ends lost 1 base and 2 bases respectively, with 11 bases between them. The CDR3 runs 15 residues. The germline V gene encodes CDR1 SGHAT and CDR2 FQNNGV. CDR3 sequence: CASSLGLGPNTEAFF. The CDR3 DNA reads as TGTGCCAGCAGCTTAGGTCTGGGACCAAACACTGAAGCTTTCTTT.

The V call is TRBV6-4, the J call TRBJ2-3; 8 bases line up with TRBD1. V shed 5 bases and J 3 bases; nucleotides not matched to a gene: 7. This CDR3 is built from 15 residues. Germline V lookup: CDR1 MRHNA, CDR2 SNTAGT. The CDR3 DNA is TGTGCCAGCAGTAATACAGGGGGAAATACAGATACGCAGTATTTT. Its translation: CASSNTGGNTDTQYF.

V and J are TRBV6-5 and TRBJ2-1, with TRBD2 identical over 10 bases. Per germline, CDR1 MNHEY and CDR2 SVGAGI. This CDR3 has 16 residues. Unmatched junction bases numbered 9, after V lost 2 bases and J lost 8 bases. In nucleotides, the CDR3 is TGTGCCAGCAGTTACGCGGGACTAGCGTCGAGAGATGAGCAGTTCTTC. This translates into CASSYAGLASRDEQFF.

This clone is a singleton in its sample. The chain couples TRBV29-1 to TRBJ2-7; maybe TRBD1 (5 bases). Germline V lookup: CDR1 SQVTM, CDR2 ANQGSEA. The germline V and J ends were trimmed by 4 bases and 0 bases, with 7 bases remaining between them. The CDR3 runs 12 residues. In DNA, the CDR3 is TGCAGCGTTGGACAGAACTCCTACGAGCAGTACTTC. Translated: CSVGQNSYEQYF.

CDR3 coding DNA: TGCGCCAGCAGCTACTCGGGACTAGCGGGGGGCGGAGAGACCCAGTACTTC. This encodes CASSYSGLAGGGETQYF. This chain connects TRBV5-1 to TRBJ2-5; TRBD2 agrees at 15 bases. The CDR3 is 17 amino acids. Losses at the gene ends were 3 bases for V and 4 bases for J; bases not matched to a gene: 7. Germline V gene sequence: CDR1 SGHRS, CDR2 YFSETQ.

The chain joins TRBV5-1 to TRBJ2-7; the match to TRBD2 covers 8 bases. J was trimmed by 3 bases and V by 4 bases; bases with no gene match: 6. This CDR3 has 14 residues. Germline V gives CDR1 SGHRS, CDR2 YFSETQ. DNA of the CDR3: TGCGCCAGCAGCCCTTTAGGGACTAGCTACGAGCAGTACTTC. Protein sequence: CASSPLGTSYEQYF.

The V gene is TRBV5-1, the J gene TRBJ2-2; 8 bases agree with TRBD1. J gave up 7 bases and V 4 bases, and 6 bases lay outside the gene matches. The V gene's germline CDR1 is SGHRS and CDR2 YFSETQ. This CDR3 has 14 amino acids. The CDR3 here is CASSLDREYGELFF. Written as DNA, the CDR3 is TGCGCCAGCAGCCTGGACAGGGAATACGGGGAGCTGTTTTTT.

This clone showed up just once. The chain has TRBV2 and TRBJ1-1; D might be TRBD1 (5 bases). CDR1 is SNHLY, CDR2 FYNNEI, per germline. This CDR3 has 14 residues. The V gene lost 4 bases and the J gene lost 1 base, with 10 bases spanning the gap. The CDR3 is CASSARTGNTEAFF. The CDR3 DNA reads TGTGCCAGCAGTGCCCGAACAGGGAACACTGAAGCTTTCTTT.

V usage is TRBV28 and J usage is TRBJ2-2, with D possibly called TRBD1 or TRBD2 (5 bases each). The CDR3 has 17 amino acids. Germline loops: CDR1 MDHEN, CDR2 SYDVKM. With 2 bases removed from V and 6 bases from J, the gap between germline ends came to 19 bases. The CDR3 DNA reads TGTGCCAGCAGTTTAGCTCGGGGCCCAATGGGGGCCGGGGAGCTGTTTTTT. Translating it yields CASSLARGPMGAGELFF.

The CDR3 protein is CATSRAHGSYNEQFF. The CDR3 DNA reads TGTGCCACCAGCAGAGCTCATGGCTCCTACAATGAGCAGTTCTTC. The rearrangement joins TRBV15 to TRBJ2-1; D ambiguous. The CDR3 has 15 residues. V was shortened by 1 base and J by 0 bases, with 7 bases between the two germline ends. Germline CDR1 and CDR2: LNHNV and YYDKDF (reference sequence).

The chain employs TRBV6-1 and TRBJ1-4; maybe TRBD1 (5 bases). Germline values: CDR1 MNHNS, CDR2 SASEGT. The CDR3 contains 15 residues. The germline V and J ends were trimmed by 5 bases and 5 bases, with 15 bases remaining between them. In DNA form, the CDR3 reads TGTGCCAGCAGTACAACAGGAACCCCGAATGAAAAACTGTTTTTT. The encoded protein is CASSTTGTPNEKLFF.

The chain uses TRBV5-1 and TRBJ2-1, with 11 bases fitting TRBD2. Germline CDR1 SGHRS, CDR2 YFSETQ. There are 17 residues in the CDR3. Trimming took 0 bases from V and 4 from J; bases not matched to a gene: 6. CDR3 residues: CASSLGGLAGGYNEQFF. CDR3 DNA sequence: TGCGCCAGCAGCTTGGGCGGACTAGCGGGCGGGTACAATGAGCAGTTCTTC. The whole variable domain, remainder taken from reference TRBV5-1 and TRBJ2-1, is KAGVTQTPRYLIKTRGQQVTLSCSPISGHRSVSWYQQTPGQGLQFLFEYFSETQRNKGNFPGRFSGRQFSNSRSEMNVSTLELGDSALYLCASSLGGLAGGYNEQFFGPGTRLTVL.

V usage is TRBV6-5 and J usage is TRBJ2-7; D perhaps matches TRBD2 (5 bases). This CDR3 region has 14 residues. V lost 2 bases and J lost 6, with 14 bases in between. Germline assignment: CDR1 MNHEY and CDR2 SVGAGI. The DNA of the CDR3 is TGTGCCAGCAGTTACACGGGATTGGTCGGCGAGCAGTACTTC. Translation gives CASSYTGLVGEQYF.

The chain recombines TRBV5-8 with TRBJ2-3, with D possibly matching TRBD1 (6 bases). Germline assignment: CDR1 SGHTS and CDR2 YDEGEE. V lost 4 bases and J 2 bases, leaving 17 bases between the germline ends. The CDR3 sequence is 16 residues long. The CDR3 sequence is CASSPGQTGLTDTQYF. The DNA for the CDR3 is TGTGCCAGCAGCCCCGGACAGACAGGCCTCACAGATACGCAGTATTTT. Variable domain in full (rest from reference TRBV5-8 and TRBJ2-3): EAGVTQSPTHLIKTRGQQATLRCSPISGHTSVYWYQQALGLGLQFLLWYDEGEERNRGNFPPRFSGRQFPNYSSELNVNALELEDSALYLCASSPGQTGLTDTQYFGPGTRLTVL.

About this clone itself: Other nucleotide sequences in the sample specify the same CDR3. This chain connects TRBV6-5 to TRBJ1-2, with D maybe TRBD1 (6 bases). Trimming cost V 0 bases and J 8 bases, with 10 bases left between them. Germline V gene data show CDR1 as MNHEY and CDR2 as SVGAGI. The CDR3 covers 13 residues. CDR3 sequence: CASSYSGGRGYTF. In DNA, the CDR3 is TGTGCCAGCAGTTACTCGGGGGGCCGGGGCTACACCTTC.

The CDR3, as DNA: TGTGCCAGCAGCTCCCTAGGCGCGGCGCGGAACACTGAAGCTTTCTTT. Translated, it gives CASSSLGAARNTEAFF. The rearrangement uses TRBV7-2 and TRBJ1-1; no reliable D call. The V gene's germline CDR1 is SGHTA and CDR2 FQGNSA. Between the trimmed V and J ends, which lost 4 bases and 1 base, there was a span of 16 bases. This CDR3 has 16 residues.

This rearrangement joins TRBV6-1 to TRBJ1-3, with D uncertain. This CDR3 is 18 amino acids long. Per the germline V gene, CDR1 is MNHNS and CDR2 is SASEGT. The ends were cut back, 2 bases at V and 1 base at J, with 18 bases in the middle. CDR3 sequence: CASSESFVKGVSGNTIYF. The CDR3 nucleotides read TGTGCCAGCAGTGAATCTTTTGTAAAGGGAGTGTCTGGAAACACCATATATTTT.

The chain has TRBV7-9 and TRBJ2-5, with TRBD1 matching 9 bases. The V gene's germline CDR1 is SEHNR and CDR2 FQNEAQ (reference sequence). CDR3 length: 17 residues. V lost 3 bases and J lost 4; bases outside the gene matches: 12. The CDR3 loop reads CASSLAGTGYPGETQYF. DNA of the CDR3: TGTGCCAGCAGCTTGGCCGGGACAGGGTATCCAGGAGAGACCCAGTACTTC.

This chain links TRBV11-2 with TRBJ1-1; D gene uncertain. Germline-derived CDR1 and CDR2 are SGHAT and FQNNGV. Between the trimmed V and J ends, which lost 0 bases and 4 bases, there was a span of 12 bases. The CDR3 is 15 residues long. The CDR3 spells CASSLEPSFGTEAFF. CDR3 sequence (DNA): TGTGCCAGCAGCTTAGAGCCGTCCTTTGGCACTGAAGCTTTCTTT. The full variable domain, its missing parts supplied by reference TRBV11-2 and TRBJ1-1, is EAGVAQSPRYKIIEKRQSVAFWCNPISGHATLYWYQQILGQGPKLLIQFQNNGVVDDSQLPKDRFSAERLKGVDSTLKIQPAKLEDSAVYLCASSLEPSFGTEAFFGQGTRLTVV.

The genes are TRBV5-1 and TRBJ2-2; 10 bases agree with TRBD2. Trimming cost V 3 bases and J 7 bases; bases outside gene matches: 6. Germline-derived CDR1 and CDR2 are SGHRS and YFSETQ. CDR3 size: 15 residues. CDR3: CASSSSGSFFGELFF. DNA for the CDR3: TGCGCCAGCAGCTCTAGCGGGAGTTTTTTCGGGGAGCTGTTTTTT.

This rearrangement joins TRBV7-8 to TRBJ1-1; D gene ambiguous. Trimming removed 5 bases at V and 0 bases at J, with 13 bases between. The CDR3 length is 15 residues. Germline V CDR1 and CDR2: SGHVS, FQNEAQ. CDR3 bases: TGTGCCAGCAGCGTCTCAGGATTGTTGAACACTGAAGCTTTCTTT. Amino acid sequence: CASSVSGLLNTEAFF.

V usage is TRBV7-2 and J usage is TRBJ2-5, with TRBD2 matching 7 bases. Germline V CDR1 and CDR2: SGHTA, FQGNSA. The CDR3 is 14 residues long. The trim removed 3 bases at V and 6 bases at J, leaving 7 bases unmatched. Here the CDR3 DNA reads TGTGCCAGCAGCTTGGGCGGGAGCGCGAAGACCCAGTACTTC. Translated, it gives CASSLGGSAKTQYF.

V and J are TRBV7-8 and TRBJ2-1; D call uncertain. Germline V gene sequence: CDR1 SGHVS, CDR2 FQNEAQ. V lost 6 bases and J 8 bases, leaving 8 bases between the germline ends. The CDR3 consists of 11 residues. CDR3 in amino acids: CASRARDEQFF. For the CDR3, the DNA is TGTGCCAGCAGGGCCAGAGATGAGCAGTTCTTC.

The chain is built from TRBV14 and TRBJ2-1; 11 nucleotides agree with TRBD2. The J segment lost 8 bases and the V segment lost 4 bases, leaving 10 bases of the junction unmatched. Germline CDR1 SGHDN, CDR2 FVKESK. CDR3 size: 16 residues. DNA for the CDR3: TGTGCCAGCAGCCGATCCGGGACTAGCGGAAGCTATGAGCAGTTCTTC. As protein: CASSRSGTSGSYEQFF.

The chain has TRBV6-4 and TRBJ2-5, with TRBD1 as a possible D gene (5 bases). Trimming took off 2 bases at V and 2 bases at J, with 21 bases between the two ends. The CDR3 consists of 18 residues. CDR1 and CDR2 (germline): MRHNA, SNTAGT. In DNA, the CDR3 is TGTGCCAGCAGTGACCCAAGGACACCAGCTTTGTCTCAAGAGACCCAGTACTTC. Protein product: CASSDPRTPALSQETQYF.

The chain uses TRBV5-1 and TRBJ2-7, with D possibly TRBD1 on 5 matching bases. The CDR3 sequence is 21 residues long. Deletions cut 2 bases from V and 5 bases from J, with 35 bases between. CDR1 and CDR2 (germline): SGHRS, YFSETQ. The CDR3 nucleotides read TGCGCCAGCAGCTTTCAATCCGTCGCGACGATTCAGGGCCCAGGGATCCACGAGCAGTACTTC. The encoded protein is CASSFQSVATIQGPGIHEQYF. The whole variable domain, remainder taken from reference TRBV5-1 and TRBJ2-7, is KAGVTQTPRYLIKTRGQQVTLSCSPISGHRSVSWYQQTPGQGLQFLFEYFSETQRNKGNFPGRFSGRQFSNSRSEMNVSTLELGDSALYLCASSFQSVATIQGPGIHEQYFGPGTRLTVT.

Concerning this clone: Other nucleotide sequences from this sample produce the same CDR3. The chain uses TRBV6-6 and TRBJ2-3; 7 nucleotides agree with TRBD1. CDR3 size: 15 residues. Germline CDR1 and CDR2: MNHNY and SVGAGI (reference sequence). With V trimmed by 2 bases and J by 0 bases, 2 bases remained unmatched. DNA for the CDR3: TGTGCCAGCAGTTACAGGGGGCCGAGCACAGATACGCAGTATTTT. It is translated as CASSYRGPSTDTQYF.